This TCR beta chain was obtained from a study of monozygotic twins with inflammatory bowel disease. TCRdb reanalyzed the 5' RACE reads and collapses them to one entry per CDR3 protein, without DNA. The ten most abundant clones cover roughly 2.3% of a sample with about 160,000 distinct CDR3 sequences. The germline CDR1 and CDR2 sequences are LNHNV and YYDKDF (reference sequence). This CDR3 is built from 16 residues. The source material was blood. The clonotype was recovered from a human donor with ulcerative colitis or Crohn's disease, or a healthy co-twin of an affected twin (not recorded which). The rearrangement uses TRBV15 and TRBJ2-7; TCRdb lists TRBD2, though no DNA is available to test this call. The CDR3: CATSREGLLSSYEQYF. Looking up the rest from reference TRBV15 and TRBJ2-7 gives the full variable domain: DAMVIQNPRYQVTQFGKPVTLSCSQTLNHNVMYWYQQKSSQAPKLLFHYYDKDFNNEADTPDNFQSRRPNTSFCFLDIRSPGLGDTAMYLCATSREGLLSSYEQYFGPGTRLTVT.